The 12 T cell receptor beta chains below all came from one sample that was sequenced in a study of PD-1 blockade in classical Hodgkin lymphoma. Relapses following autologous stem cell transplantation were seen in all patients, with brentuximab vedotin exposure varying. Using immunoSEQ multiplex PCR, the repertoire was profiled, and TCRdb retains in-frame clones only, with some absent. Of more than 13,000 clones in the sample, roughly 80% were seen once. The source was peripheral blood mononuclear cells (PBMCs), collected before the second cycle of nivolumab. The receptors were gathered from a human donor with classical Hodgkin lymphoma.

The chain is built from TRBV12-2 and TRBJ2-7; whether TRBD2, the table's D call, matches the DNA was not checked. TRBV12-2 is deemed a pseudogene. The CDR3 length is 12 residues. CDR3 in amino acids: CASIRRPYEQYF. The CDR3 DNA follows: TGTGCAAGTATCCGGAGGCCCTACGAGCAGTACTTC.

The gene calls are TRBV5-6 and TRBJ2-3, with 8 bases lining up with TRBD1. The CDR3 loop spans 14 amino acids. The V gene's germline CDR1 is SGHDT and CDR2 YYEEEE. After removal of 0 bases from V and 5 bases from J, the junction contained 2 bases not matched to a gene. The DNA of the CDR3 is TGTGCCAGCAGCTTGGGACAGGGGAGAGATACGCAGTATTTT. It codes for CASSLGQGRDTQYF.

V is TRBV5-6 and J is TRBJ2-3; unclear D gene. The CDR3 has 15 amino acids. Germline CDR1 is SGHDT and CDR2 is YYEEEE. V was pared by 0 bases and J by 0 bases, with 8 bases between. CDR3 sequence: CASSLVARSTDTQYF. For the CDR3, the DNA is TGTGCCAGCAGCTTGGTTGCCAGGAGCACAGATACGCAGTATTTT.

Comments on this clone: This same CDR3 is encoded by further DNA sequences in the sample. The chain couples TRBV29-1 to TRBJ2-2, with D unclear. The germline V gene encodes CDR1 SQVTM and CDR2 ANQGSEA. Trimming removed 7 bases at V and 0 bases at J, with 6 bases between. CDR3 length equals 12 residues. The CDR3 reads CSARANTGELFF. The CDR3 bases are TGCAGCGCCAGAGCGAACACCGGGGAGCTGTTTTTT.

The V and J genes are TRBV5-1 and TRBJ2-5, with D maybe TRBD1 (6 bases). Germline CDR1 and CDR2: SGHRS and YFSETQ. The germline V and J ends were trimmed by 0 bases and 5 bases, with 11 bases remaining between them. The CDR3 has 14 residues. Here the CDR3 DNA reads TGCGCCAGCAGCTTGGCTGGGGGCCGGGAGACCCAGTACTTC. This sequence encodes CASSLAGGRETQYF.

The J gene is TRBJ2-1, the V gene TRBV5-1; no definite D call. V was shortened by 0 bases and J by 2 bases, with 9 bases between the two germline ends. This CDR3 has 15 residues. CDR1 and CDR2 from the germline V gene are SGHRS and YFSETQ. CDR3 in DNA: TGCGCCAGCAGCTTGGTCCCAGGACCCTACAATGAGCAGTTCTTC. Translating it yields CASSLVPGPYNEQFF.

CDR3 sequence reads: CASSVSGGANEQFF. The CDR3 DNA follows: TGTGCCAGCAGCGTTAGCGGGGGGGCCAATGAGCAGTTCTTC. The V call is TRBV9, the J call TRBJ2-1; TRBD2 matches 11 bases. J gave up 6 bases and V 2 bases, and 1 base lay outside the gene matches. There are 14 residues in the CDR3. In germline, CDR1 is SGDLS, CDR2 YYNGEE.

The J gene is TRBJ2-5, the V gene TRBV5-1, with 9 bases that match TRBD1. Germline V CDR1 and CDR2: SGHRS, YFSETQ. The V and J ends lost 2 bases and 4 bases, in that order; junction bases with no gene match: 3. The CDR3 is made up of 14 amino acids. The CDR3: CASSFTGGGETQYF. The CDR3 DNA is TGCGCCAGCAGCTTTACAGGGGGCGGAGAGACCCAGTACTTC.

The chain uses TRBV10-3 and TRBJ2-5, with a tentative D call TRBD1 (6 bases). The better agreement between TRBJ2-7 and the DNA end casts doubt on the J call. Germline V CDR1 and CDR2: ENHRY, SYGVKD. The CDR3 spans 13 residues. The CDR3 loop reads CAIRPGQADEQYF. CDR3 in DNA: TGTGCCATCAGACCGGGACAAGCCGACGAGCAGTACTTC.

The CDR3 sequence is CASSTDRNTEAFF. In nucleotides, the CDR3 is TGTGCCAGCAGCACGGACCGGAACACTGAAGCTTTCTTT. The chain combines TRBV7-8 with TRBJ1-1; D gene uncertain. The ends were cut back, 5 bases at V and 1 base at J, with 8 bases in the middle. Germline loops: CDR1 SGHVS, CDR2 FQNEAQ. CDR3 length equals 13 residues.

The chain recombines TRBV2 with TRBJ1-5; no clear D. Per germline, CDR1 SNHLY and CDR2 FYNNEI. The CDR3 loop spans 15 amino acids. The V end was cut by 4 bases, the J end by 4 bases, with 14 bases between. CDR3 sequence: CASSGMDPLNQPQHF. The CDR3 DNA reads as TGTGCCAGCAGTGGGATGGACCCATTAAATCAGCCCCAGCATTTT.

The DNA of the CDR3 is TGTGCCAGCAGGGAACGCTACGTAAACACTGAAGCTTTCTTT. This translates into CASRERYVNTEAFF. The chain uses TRBV25-1 and TRBJ1-1, with unresolved D. The CDR3 has 14 residues. Trimming took 6 bases from V and 2 from J, leaving 13 bases between them. The germline V gene encodes CDR1 MGHDK and CDR2 SYGVNS.